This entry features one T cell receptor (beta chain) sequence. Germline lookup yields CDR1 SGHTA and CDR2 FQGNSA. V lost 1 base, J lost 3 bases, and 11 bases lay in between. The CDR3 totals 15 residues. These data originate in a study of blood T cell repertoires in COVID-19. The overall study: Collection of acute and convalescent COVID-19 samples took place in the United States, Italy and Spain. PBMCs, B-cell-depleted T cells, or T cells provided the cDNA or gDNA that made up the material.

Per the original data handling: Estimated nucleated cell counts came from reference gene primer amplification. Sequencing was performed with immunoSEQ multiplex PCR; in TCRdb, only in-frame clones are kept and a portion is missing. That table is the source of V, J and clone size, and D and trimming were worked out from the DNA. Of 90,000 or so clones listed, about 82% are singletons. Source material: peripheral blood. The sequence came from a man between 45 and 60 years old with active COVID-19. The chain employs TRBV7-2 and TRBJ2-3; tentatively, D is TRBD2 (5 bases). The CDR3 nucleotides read TGTGCCAGCAGCTTAGAGGGAGTGGGAACAGATACGCAGTATTTT. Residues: CASSLEGVGTDTQYF.